This T cell receptor (beta chain) originates from a study of human T cells and chemical hapten exposure. Time point in this sample: patch test 1, 2 weeks after DPC sensitization. Treatment meaning: therapeutic diphenylcyclopropenone sensitization with weekly scalp DPC. Sequencing started from total RNA isolated from unfractionated whole blood. Germline V gives CDR1 MNHNS, CDR2 SASEGT. There are 14 residues in the CDR3. J was trimmed by 4 bases and V by 0 bases; bases with no gene match: 2. TCRdb passed the RACE reads through MiXCR, listing each CDR3 protein once. The sample contains 40,000 to 65,000 distinct CDR3 sequences, around 10% of which appear only once. This clonotype was recorded many times.

The sequences come from whole blood, collected in connection with sensitization to the hapten diphenylcyclopropenone (DPC). The receptor was isolated from a woman aged 40-49 years with alopecia areata. Some clones in this sample may be carry-over from other donors' samples. The chain recombines TRBV6-1 with TRBJ1-2, with 7 nucleotides matching TRBD1. The CDR3 region has the DNA TGTGCCAGCAGTGAAGCGGGACAGATCTATGGCTACACCTTC. Translated: CASSEAGQIYGYTF.